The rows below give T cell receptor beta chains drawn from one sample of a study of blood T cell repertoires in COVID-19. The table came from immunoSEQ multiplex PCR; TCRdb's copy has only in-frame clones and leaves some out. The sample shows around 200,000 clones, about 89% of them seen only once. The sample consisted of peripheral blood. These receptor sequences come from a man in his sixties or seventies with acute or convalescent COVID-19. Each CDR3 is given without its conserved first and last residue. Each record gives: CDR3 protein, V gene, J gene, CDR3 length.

ASGGQGDYEQY	TRBV2	TRBJ2-7	11
ASSIELTGWHNEQF	TRBV19	TRBJ2-1	14
ASSLGPHSSGELF	TRBV11-2	TRBJ2-2	13
ASSLSNTGNSPLH	TRBV5-4	TRBJ1-6	13
ATGGVYEQY	TRBV7-9	TRBJ2-7	9
ASSPSAGSSVANVLT	TRBV13	TRBJ2-6	15
ASSLAWQGAGGELF	TRBV5-1	TRBJ2-2	14
ASSSTPGGLSNQPQH	TRBV5-1	TRBJ1-5	15
ASSGQGAETQY	TRBV2	TRBJ2-5	11
ATSRIQGAHLTDTQY	TRBV15	TRBJ2-3	15
ASSGGTSGGAGAQY	TRBV10-1	TRBJ2-5	14
ASSPAGGFYNEQF	TRBV7-3	TRBJ2-1	13
ASSYTTGNQPQH	TRBV6-2/TRBV6-3	TRBJ1-5	12
ASSTGTTLIEQY	TRBV6-5	TRBJ2-7	12
ASSSRGLYTEAF	TRBV2	TRBJ1-1	12
ASSLEGRREKGYT	TRBV7-6	TRBJ1-2	13
ASRPPGGGTGELF	TRBV5-1	TRBJ2-2	13
ASSFYSLTGELF	TRBV7-9	TRBJ2-2	12
ASSAGQPMGNTIY	TRBV9	TRBJ1-3	13
ASGVGSGAGELF	TRBV12-5	TRBJ2-2	12
ASSVHLDSEAF	TRBV9	TRBJ1-1	11
ASSPLEGTDNEKLF	TRBV4-3	TRBJ1-4	14
ASSLAGQVNQPQH	TRBV5-1	TRBJ1-5	13
ARQIRGAPYEQY	TRBV6-5	TRBJ2-7	12
ASSLEPGRTNTEAF	TRBV11-2	TRBJ1-1	14
ASSSTTQGGYEQY	TRBV28	TRBJ2-7	13
ASSLDSSNQPQH	TRBV6-5	TRBJ1-5	12
ASSRQGESGYT	TRBV2	TRBJ1-2	11